This entry describes one T cell receptor beta chain. The CDR3 extends over 14 amino acids. V lost 0 bases and J 3 bases, leaving 9 bases between the germline ends. Germline V gene sequence: CDR1 SGHDN, CDR2 FVKESK. The record originates from a study of blood T cell repertoires in COVID-19. Turning to the study itself: Sites across the United States, Italy and Spain contributed samples from acute and convalescent COVID-19. Sources were T cells, B-cell-depleted T cells, or PBMCs; the material itself was cDNA or gDNA.

The protocol was immunoSEQ multiplex PCR, while the TCRdb copy is restricted to in-frame clones and leaves out a portion. The data contain around 150,000 clones, 82% of them seen just once; the ten biggest clones take up under 9%. During active infection, Seattle patients enrolled and were then monitored through disease. This receptor was obtained from a middle-aged woman with COVID-19, enrolled during active disease. The sequencing input was peripheral blood. The V and J genes are TRBV14 and TRBJ2-7; D call uncertain. The CDR3, as DNA: TGTGCCAGCAGCCAAGATCTAGTGATCTACGAGCAGTACTTC. Its translation: CASSQDLVIYEQYF.